The T cell receptor (beta chain) described here comes from a study of cytomegalovirus exposure and HLA in healthy donors. Across the whole study: The early release's HLA-typed donors yielded approximately 81 million unique TCRs.

PCR amplification relied on 60 Vbeta primers (plus 13 Jbeta primers). The method was immunoSEQ multiplex PCR; TCRdb's version includes in-frame clones alone and lacks a portion of them. The table has 150,000 to 200,000 clones, roughly 73% seen once. The CDR3 is made up of 15 amino acids. The germline V and J ends were trimmed by 2 bases and 0 bases, with 7 bases remaining between them. Germline V gene lookup returns CDR1 KGHSH and CDR2 LQKENI. The receptor comes from a woman aged 25 to 39 in good health and CMV-seronegative. This chain uses TRBV18 with TRBJ1-4; D gene uncertain. The specimen sequenced was PBMCs. For the CDR3, the DNA is TGTGCCAGCTCACCATTGACATCAACTAATGAAAAACTGTTTTTT. This sequence encodes CASSPLTSTNEKLFF.